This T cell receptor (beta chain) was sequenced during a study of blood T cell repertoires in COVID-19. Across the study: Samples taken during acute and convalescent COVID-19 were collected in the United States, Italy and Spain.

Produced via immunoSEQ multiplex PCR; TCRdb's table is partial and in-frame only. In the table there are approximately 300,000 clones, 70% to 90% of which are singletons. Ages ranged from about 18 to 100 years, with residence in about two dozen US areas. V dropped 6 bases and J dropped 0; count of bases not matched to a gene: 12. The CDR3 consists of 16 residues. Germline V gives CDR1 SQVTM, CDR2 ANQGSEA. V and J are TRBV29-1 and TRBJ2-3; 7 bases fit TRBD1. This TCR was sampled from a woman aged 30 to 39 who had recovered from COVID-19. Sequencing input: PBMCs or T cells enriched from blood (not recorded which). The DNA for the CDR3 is TGCAGCGTCCAACGGACAGGCCGACCTAGCACAGATACGCAGTATTTT. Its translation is CSVQRTGRPSTDTQYF.